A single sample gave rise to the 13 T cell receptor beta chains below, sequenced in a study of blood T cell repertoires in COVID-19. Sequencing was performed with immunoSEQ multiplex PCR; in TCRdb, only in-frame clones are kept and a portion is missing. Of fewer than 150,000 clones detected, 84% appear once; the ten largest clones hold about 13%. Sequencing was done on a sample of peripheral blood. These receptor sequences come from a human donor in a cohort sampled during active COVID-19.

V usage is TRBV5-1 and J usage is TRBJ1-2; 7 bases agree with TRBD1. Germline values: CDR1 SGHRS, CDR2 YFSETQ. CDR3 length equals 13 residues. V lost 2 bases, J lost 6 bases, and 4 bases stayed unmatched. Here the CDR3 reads CASSFPQGDGYTF. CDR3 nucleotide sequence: TGCGCCAGCAGCTTCCCTCAGGGGGATGGCTACACCTTC.

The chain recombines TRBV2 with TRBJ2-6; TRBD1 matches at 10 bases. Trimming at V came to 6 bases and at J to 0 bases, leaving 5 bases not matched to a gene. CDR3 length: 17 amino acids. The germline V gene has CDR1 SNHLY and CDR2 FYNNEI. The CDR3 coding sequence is TGTGCCAGCAGACCGGGACAGGGGAACTCTGGGGCCAACGTCCTGACTTTC. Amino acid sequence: CASRPGQGNSGANVLTF.

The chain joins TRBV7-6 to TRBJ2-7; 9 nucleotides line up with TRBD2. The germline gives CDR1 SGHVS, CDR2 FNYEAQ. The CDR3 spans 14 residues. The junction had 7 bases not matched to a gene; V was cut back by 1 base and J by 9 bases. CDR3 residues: CASSLGGGADLQYF. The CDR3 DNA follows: TGTGCCAGCAGCTTAGGCGGGGGGGCCGATCTGCAGTACTTC.

The CDR3 DNA reads TGCGCCAGCAGCCAGACTAGCGGGGGTCCCCAAGAGACCCAGTACTTC. Encoded protein: CASSQTSGGPQETQYF. V usage is TRBV5-1 and J usage is TRBJ2-5; 12 bases are a match to TRBD2. Germline-derived CDR1 and CDR2 are SGHRS and YFSETQ. The CDR3 has 16 residues. Trimming at V came to 4 bases and at J to 1 base, leaving 5 bases not matched to a gene. The full variable domain, in which reference TRBV5-1 and TRBJ2-5 provide the parts outside the CDR3, is KAGVTQTPRYLIKTRGQQVTLSCSPISGHRSVSWYQQTPGQGLQFLFEYFSETQRNKGNFPGRFSGRQFSNSRSEMNVSTLELGDSALYLCASSQTSGGPQETQYFGPGTRLLVL.

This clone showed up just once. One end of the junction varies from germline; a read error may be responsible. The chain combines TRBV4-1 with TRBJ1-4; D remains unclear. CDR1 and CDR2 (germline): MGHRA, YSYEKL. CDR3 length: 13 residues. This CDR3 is CASSQDRGLRLIF. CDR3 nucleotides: TGCGCCAGCAGCCAAGATCGAGGACTCCGTTTGATTTTT.

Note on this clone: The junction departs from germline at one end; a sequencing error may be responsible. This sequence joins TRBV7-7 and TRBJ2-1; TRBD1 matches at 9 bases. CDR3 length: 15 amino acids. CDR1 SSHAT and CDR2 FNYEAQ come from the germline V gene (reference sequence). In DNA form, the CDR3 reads TGTGCTAGCAGTATGAGGACAGGGGCTCTTAGTGAGCAGTTCTTC. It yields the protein CASSMRTGALSEQFF.

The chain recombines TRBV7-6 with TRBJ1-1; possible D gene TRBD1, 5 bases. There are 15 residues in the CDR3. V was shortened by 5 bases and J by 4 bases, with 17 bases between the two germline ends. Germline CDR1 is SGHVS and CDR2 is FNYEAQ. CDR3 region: CASSPANGGFTEAFF. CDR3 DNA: TGTGCCAGCAGCCCGGCAAACGGGGGTTTCACTGAAGCTTTCTTT.

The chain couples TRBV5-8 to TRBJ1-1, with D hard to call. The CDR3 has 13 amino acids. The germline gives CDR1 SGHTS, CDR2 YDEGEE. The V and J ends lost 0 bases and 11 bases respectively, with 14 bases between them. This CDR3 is CASSLGVVGAAFF. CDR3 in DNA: TGTGCCAGCAGCTTGGGGGTGGTGGGCGCGGCTTTCTTT.

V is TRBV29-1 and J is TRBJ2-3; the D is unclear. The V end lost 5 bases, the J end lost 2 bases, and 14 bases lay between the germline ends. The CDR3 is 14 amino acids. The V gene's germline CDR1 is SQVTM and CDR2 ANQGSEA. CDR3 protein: CSVFAGSYTDTQYF. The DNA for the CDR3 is TGCAGCGTTTTCGCCGGGTCTTACACAGATACGCAGTATTTT.

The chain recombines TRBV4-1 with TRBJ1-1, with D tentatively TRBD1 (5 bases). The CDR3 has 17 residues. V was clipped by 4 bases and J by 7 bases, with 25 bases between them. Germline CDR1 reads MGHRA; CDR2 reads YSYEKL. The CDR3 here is CASSRFGYIGGWGEAFF. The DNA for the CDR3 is TGCGCCAGCAGCCGCTTTGGCTACATCGGGGGTTGGGGTGAAGCTTTCTTT.

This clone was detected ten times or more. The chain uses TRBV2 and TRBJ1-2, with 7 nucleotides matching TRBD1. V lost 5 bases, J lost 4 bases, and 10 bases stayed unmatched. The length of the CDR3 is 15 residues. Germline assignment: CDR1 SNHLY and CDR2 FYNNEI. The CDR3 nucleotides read TGTGCCAGCAGTAAAAAGATACAGGGGTCCTATGGCTACACCTTC. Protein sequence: CASSKKIQGSYGYTF.

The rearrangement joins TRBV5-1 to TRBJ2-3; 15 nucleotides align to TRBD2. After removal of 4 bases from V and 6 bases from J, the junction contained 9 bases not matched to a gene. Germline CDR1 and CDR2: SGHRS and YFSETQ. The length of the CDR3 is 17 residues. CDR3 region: CASSPGLAGGPADTQYF. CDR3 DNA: TGCGCCAGCAGCCCCGGACTAGCGGGGGGGCCAGCGGATACGCAGTATTTT.

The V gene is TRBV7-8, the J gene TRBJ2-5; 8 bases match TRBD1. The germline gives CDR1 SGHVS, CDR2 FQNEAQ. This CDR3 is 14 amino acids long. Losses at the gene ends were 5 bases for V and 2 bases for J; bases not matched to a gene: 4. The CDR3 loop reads CASSLGTGQETQYF. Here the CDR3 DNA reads TGTGCCAGCAGCCTTGGGACAGGACAAGAGACCCAGTACTTC.